One and the same sample provided the 21 T cell receptor beta chains below, sequenced in a study of T cells in tumors after PD-1 blockade. Assay used: immunoSEQ multiplex PCR; TCRdb lists only in-frame clones, some missing. This table has 34,000 or so clones, about three quarters appearing once. The input for sequencing was PBMCs, taken after anti-PD-1 treatment. The receptors shown here come from a human donor with basal cell carcinoma.

This clone was observed a single time. The chain links TRBV19 to TRBJ2-7; D is uncertain. CDR3 length: 14 amino acids. V shed 2 bases and J shed 3 bases, with 11 bases lying between them. Germline CDR1 and CDR2: LNHDA and SQIVND (reference sequence). CDR3 sequence reads: CASSISQSFYEQYF. CDR3 nucleotide sequence: TGTGCCAGTAGTATATCCCAGAGCTTCTACGAGCAGTACTTC.

The rearrangement joins TRBV19 to TRBJ2-7; possible D gene TRBD1, 5 bases. Germline values: CDR1 LNHDA, CDR2 SQIVND (reference sequence). This CDR3 comprises 13 residues. Trimming pared 8 bases from V and 4 bases from J, leaving 15 bases between. DNA for the CDR3: TGTGCCAGTTCGCGACCAGGGTTATACGAGCAGTACTTC. It translates to CASSRPGLYEQYF.

V gene TRBV9 combines with J gene TRBJ2-3; 10 bases agree with TRBD1. Germline V gene lookup returns CDR1 SGDLS and CDR2 YYNGEE. The CDR3 length is 17 residues. The V and J ends lost 2 bases and 1 base, in that order; junction bases with no gene match: 7. The CDR3 DNA is TGTGCCAGCAGCGTGGGGTGGGGGACAGGGGGCACAGATACGCAGTATTTT. This gives the protein CASSVGWGTGGTDTQYF.

This chain links TRBV3-1 (or the pseudogene TRBV3-2) with TRBJ2-1; tentative D call: TRBD2 (6 bases). This CDR3 has 17 residues. In germline, CDR1 is LGHDT, CDR2 YNNKEL (reference sequence). V lost 2 bases and J 7 bases, leaving 21 bases between the germline ends. CDR3 nucleotides: TGTGCCAGCAGCCAACTACCGGGACTGGCGGTCGGGAATGAGCAGTTCTTC. As protein: CASSQLPGLAVGNEQFF.

This clone was observed a handful of times. CDR3 in DNA: TGTGCCAGTAGTAATAGCGTTTACTTACCAGATACGCAGTATTTT. Amino acid sequence: CASSNSVYLPDTQYF. This rearrangement joins TRBV19 to TRBJ2-3, with D perhaps TRBD2 (5 bases). Trimming took 4 bases from V and 4 from J, leaving 15 bases between them. Looked up from germline, CDR1 is LNHDA and CDR2 is SQIVND (reference sequence). The CDR3 consists of 15 residues.

The V call is TRBV7-2, the J call TRBJ2-7, with 7 nucleotides matching TRBD1. This CDR3 comprises 14 residues. V shed 3 bases, J shed 2 bases, and the junction held 4 bases outside the gene matches. Germline CDR1 reads SGHTA; CDR2 reads FQGNSA. The DNA for the CDR3 is TGTGCCAGCAGCTTCCAACAGGGGCCCTACGAGCAGTACTTC. This codes for CASSFQQGPYEQYF.

The chain recombines TRBV4-3 with TRBJ1-2; no firm D call. The CDR3 loop spans 14 amino acids. The germline V and J ends were trimmed by 0 bases and 3 bases, with 8 bases remaining between them. The germline V gene encodes CDR1 LGHNA and CDR2 YSLEER. The CDR3 region is CASSQDVSYYGYTF. The CDR3 DNA is TGCGCCAGCAGCCAAGATGTCAGTTACTATGGCTACACCTTC.

The rearrangement joins TRBV20-1 to TRBJ1-2; D remains ambiguous. Germline CDR1 reads DFQATT; CDR2 reads SNEGSKA (reference sequence). The V end lost 3 bases, the J end lost 8 bases, and 13 bases lay between the germline ends. The CDR3 length is 12 residues. The CDR3 sequence: CSASQGSGGYTF. The DNA for the CDR3 is TGCAGTGCTAGTCAAGGATCTGGGGGCTACACCTTC.

The rearrangement joins TRBV9 to TRBJ2-1; D gene ambiguous. The CDR3 extends over 12 amino acids. V shed 0 bases and J shed 7 bases, with 5 bases lying between them. The germline CDR1 and CDR2 sequences are SGDLS and YYNGEE. The CDR3 nucleotides read TGTGCCAGCAGCGTAGGAGTAAATGAGCAGTTCTTC. Translation gives CASSVGVNEQFF.

This chain connects TRBV15 to TRBJ1-1, with D unclear. The germline V and J ends were trimmed by 5 bases and 4 bases, with 20 bases remaining between them. In germline, CDR1 is LNHNV, CDR2 YYDKDF (reference sequence). The CDR3 consists of 16 residues. The CDR3 spells CATSASWRTGGTEAFF. The DNA for the CDR3 is TGTGCCACCAGCGCCTCCTGGAGGACGGGAGGCACTGAAGCTTTCTTT.

This clone was picked up a small number of times. This sequence joins TRBV4-1 and TRBJ1-1; D unclear. The CDR3 consists of 12 residues. Germline V gene data show CDR1 as MGHRA and CDR2 as YSYEKL. V was shortened by 3 bases and J by 6 bases, with 8 bases between the two germline ends. The CDR3 nucleotides read TGCGCCAGCAGCCAGGGAATGGCTGAAGCTTTCTTT. Translating it yields CASSQGMAEAFF.

This chain connects TRBV25-1 to TRBJ1-2, with a weak D call TRBD1 (6 bases). Trimming took off 4 bases at V and 4 bases at J, with 16 bases between the two ends. Germline CDR1 reads MGHDK; CDR2 reads SYGVNS. The CDR3 is 15 amino acids. CDR3 sequence: CASSVNPGAGYGYTF. CDR3 DNA sequence: TGTGCCAGCAGTGTCAACCCAGGGGCTGGCTATGGCTACACCTTC.

The chain joins TRBV3-1 (or the pseudogene TRBV3-2) to TRBJ2-7; 7 nucleotides align to TRBD2. V was pared by 2 bases and J by 0 bases, with 4 bases of the junction left unmatched. The CDR3 is made up of 15 amino acids. Germline V gene lookup returns CDR1 LGHDT and CDR2 YNNKEL (reference sequence). The CDR3 nucleotides read TGTGCCAGCAGCCAAAGGGGAGGGAGCTCCTACGAGCAGTACTTC. It translates to CASSQRGGSSYEQYF.

The J gene is TRBJ2-3, the V gene TRBV3-1 (or the pseudogene TRBV3-2); 9 bases are a match to TRBD1. CDR1 and CDR2 from the germline V gene are LGHDT and YNNKEL (reference sequence). Trimming took 3 bases from V and 7 from J; bases not matched to a gene: 20. The CDR3 is 19 amino acids. The CDR3 DNA reads TGTGCCAGCAGCCACTCCGGGACAGGGAGGGAGTCCAAACCGAATACGCAGTATTTT. It translates to CASSHSGTGRESKPNTQYF.

V gene TRBV7-2 combines with J gene TRBJ2-5; weak D call: TRBD1 (6 bases). Germline loops: CDR1 SGHTA, CDR2 FQGNSA. V lost 4 bases, J lost 4 bases, and 13 bases lay in between. CDR3 length: 14 amino acids. The DNA of the CDR3 is TGTGCCAGCAGCTGGAACAGGGTGCGAGAGACCCAGTACTTC. Translating gives CASSWNRVRETQYF.

The chain carries TRBV6-2 or TRBV6-3 and TRBJ2-1; 12 bases are a match to TRBD2. Losses at the gene ends were 5 bases for V and 8 bases for J; bases not matched to a gene: 10. Per the germline V gene, CDR1 is MNHEY and CDR2 is SVGEGT. The CDR3 extends over 16 amino acids. CDR3 bases: TGTGCCAGCAGTCGACTAGCGGGGGTGGGTACGGATGAGCAGTTCTTC. Its translation: CASSRLAGVGTDEQFF.

The genes are TRBV5-1 and TRBJ2-2; D unresolved. The CDR3 has 14 amino acids. V was cut by 3 bases and J by 6 bases, with 12 bases left in between. Germline CDR1 SGHRS, CDR2 YFSETQ. CDR3 region: CASSSQGPPGELFF. The CDR3 coding sequence is TGCGCCAGCAGCTCCCAAGGACCCCCCGGGGAGCTGTTTTTT. The full variable domain, in which reference TRBV5-1 and TRBJ2-2 provide the parts outside the CDR3, is KAGVTQTPRYLIKTRGQQVTLSCSPISGHRSVSWYQQTPGQGLQFLFEYFSETQRNKGNFPGRFSGRQFSNSRSEMNVSTLELGDSALYLCASSSQGPPGELFFGEGSRLTVL.

The V call is TRBV7-2, the J call TRBJ1-2; 8 bases align to TRBD1. V dropped 0 bases and J dropped 7; count of bases not matched to a gene: 10. There are 16 residues in the CDR3. The germline gives CDR1 SGHTA, CDR2 FQGNSA. The CDR3 loop is CASSLASQQGAGGYTF. CDR3 nucleotides: TGTGCCAGCAGCTTAGCGTCCCAGCAGGGGGCGGGTGGCTACACCTTC.

This chain links TRBV19 with TRBJ1-1; D is unclear. Trimming cost V 4 bases and J 3 bases, with 9 bases left between them. Germline CDR1 LNHDA, CDR2 SQIVND (reference sequence). The CDR3 runs 13 residues. CDR3 amino acids: CASSNQRDTEAFF. CDR3 in DNA: TGTGCCAGTAGTAATCAGAGAGACACTGAAGCTTTCTTT. The full variable domain, in which reference TRBV19 and TRBJ1-1 provide the parts outside the CDR3, is DGGITQSPKYLFRKEGQNVTLSCEQNLNHDAMYWYRQDPGQGLRLIYYSQIVNDFQKGDIAEGYSVSREKKESFPLTVTSAQKNPTAFYLCASSNQRDTEAFFGQGTRLTVV.

V usage is TRBV4-3 and J usage is TRBJ2-3; D is undetermined. From germline, CDR1 is LGHNA and CDR2 YSLEER. The length of the CDR3 is 14 residues. V shed 0 bases and J shed 1 base, with 5 bases lying between them. The CDR3 spells CASSQDYRTDTQYF. Here the CDR3 DNA reads TGCGCCAGCAGCCAAGATTACCGCACAGATACGCAGTATTTT.

The V and J genes are TRBV4-3 and TRBJ1-1; a weak D match, TRBD1 (5 bases). Looked up from germline, CDR1 is LGHNA and CDR2 is YSLEER. Trimming removed 0 bases at V and 6 bases at J, with 14 bases between. This CDR3 contains 15 residues. DNA for the CDR3: TGCGCCAGCAGCCAAGATACAGGATCGGATCCTGAAGCTTTCTTT. Protein product: CASSQDTGSDPEAFF.